The 22 T cell receptor beta chains in this list originate from one sample, sequenced in a study of T cells in narcolepsy. The assay was immunoSEQ multiplex PCR, and TCRdb's table has in-frame clones only and misses some. The sample lists some 34,000 clones, roughly 88% occurring once. Source material: CD45RA- memory CD4+ T cells from PBMCs. These receptors were obtained from a human donor with narcolepsy.

The chain employs TRBV6-6 and TRBJ1-6; TRBD1 matches at 7 bases. V lost 2 bases and J lost 9; bases outside the gene matches: 7. Per the germline V gene, CDR1 is MNHNY and CDR2 is SVGAGI (reference sequence). The CDR3 runs 15 residues. CDR3 nucleotides: TGTGCCAGCAGTTACCCGAGACAGGGCGGTTCACCCCTCCACTTT. This sequence encodes CASSYPRQGGSPLHF.

This chain connects TRBV10-2 to TRBJ2-2, with D hard to call. The CDR3 runs 13 residues. Per the germline V gene, CDR1 is WSHSY and CDR2 is SAAADI. V lost 2 bases and J lost 5, with 6 bases in between. CDR3 region: CASSEVITGELFF. The CDR3 region has the DNA TGCGCCAGCAGTGAGGTGATTACCGGGGAGCTGTTTTTT.

The CDR3 is CATSRGPLQQGDRPQHF. The CDR3 region has the DNA TGTGCCACCAGCAGAGGTCCCCTACAACAGGGCGATCGGCCCCAGCATTTT. The chain couples TRBV15 to TRBJ1-5; D is perhaps TRBD1 (6 bases). This CDR3 is 17 amino acids long. Trimming stripped 1 base from V and 9 bases from J, with 22 bases between. The germline CDR1 and CDR2 sequences are LNHNV and YYDKDF (reference sequence).

The chain has TRBV11-2 and TRBJ2-1; D is uncertain. V lost 0 bases and J lost 15, with 15 bases in between. Germline V CDR1 and CDR2: SGHAT, FQNNGV. This CDR3 region has 13 residues. CDR3 sequence: CASSLDFRLSRFF. CDR3 nucleotide sequence: TGTGCCAGCAGCTTAGACTTCAGGCTCTCTCGGTTCTTC.

The V call is TRBV4-2, the J call TRBJ1-5; 10 bases line up with TRBD1. This CDR3 is 18 amino acids long. Germline V gives CDR1 LGHNA, CDR2 YNFKEQ. V dropped 0 bases and J dropped 0; count of bases not matched to a gene: 5. The CDR3 protein is CASSQDRDRGNSNQPQHF. CDR3 DNA sequence: TGTGCCAGCAGCCAAGATCGGGACAGGGGCAATAGCAATCAGCCCCAGCATTTT.

The V and J genes are TRBV18 and TRBJ2-4; D is ambiguous. The V end lost 0 bases, the J end lost 3 bases, and 3 bases lay between the germline ends. The V gene's germline CDR1 is KGHSH and CDR2 LQKENI. The CDR3 covers 13 residues. CDR3 nucleotide sequence: TGTGCCAGCTCACCACCGGGCAAAAACATTCAGTACTTC. Translating it yields CASSPPGKNIQYF.

The V gene is TRBV29-1, the J gene TRBJ1-1; D not certain. Trimming pared 4 bases from V and 3 bases from J, leaving 15 bases between. The CDR3 sequence is 14 residues long. Germline CDR1 SQVTM, CDR2 ANQGSEA. The CDR3 nucleotides read TGCAGCGTTGGGAGAGGAGGGAGGGACACTGAAGCTTTCTTT. This codes for CSVGRGGRDTEAFF.

This sequence joins TRBV5-1 and TRBJ2-5; D ambiguous. The J call may be incorrect, as the DNA end agrees better with TRBJ2-7. Per the germline V gene, CDR1 is SGHRS and CDR2 is YFSETQ. The CDR3 loop spans 15 amino acids. CDR3 residues: CASSLRADPPREQYF. As DNA, the CDR3 is TGCGCCAGCAGCTTAAGGGCGGACCCCCCGCGCGAGCAGTACTTC.

With respect to this clone: Additional DNA sequences in this sample encode the identical CDR3. This CDR3 reads CASSESGGNQPQHF. DNA of the CDR3: TGTGCCAGCAGTGAAAGTGGTGGGAATCAGCCCCAGCATTTT. The chain carries TRBV6-1 and TRBJ1-5, with D unclear. The germline V gene has CDR1 MNHNS and CDR2 SASEGT. Deletions cut 2 bases from V and 4 bases from J, with 9 bases between. The CDR3 is 14 residues long.

The chain joins TRBV21-1 to TRBJ2-2; TRBD1, the D gene given by the table, was not confirmed from the DNA. TRBV21-1 is flagged as a pseudogene. This CDR3 spans 17 amino acids. The CDR3 coding sequence is TGTGCCAGCAGCAGACCTCTTGGACAGGGGGAAACCGGGGAGCTGTTTTTT. It encodes CASSRPLGQGETGELFF.

The J gene is TRBJ2-7, the V gene TRBV27; D ambiguous. The CDR3 runs to 11 residues. Germline V gene lookup returns CDR1 MNHEY and CDR2 SMNVEV (reference sequence). V lost 6 bases to trimming and J lost 3 bases, with 6 bases between them. CDR3 DNA: TGTGCCAGCAGCTCTTACTACGAGCAGTACTTC. Its protein is CASSSYYEQYF.

The V gene is TRBV7-2, the J gene TRBJ2-3, with a weak D call TRBD2 (6 bases). The V gene lost 1 base and the J gene lost 1 base, with 21 bases spanning the gap. This CDR3 is 19 amino acids long. In germline, CDR1 is SGHTA, CDR2 FQGNSA. The DNA for the CDR3 is TGTGCCAGCAGCTTAGGAGGTGGTGGCGGGGAAGCCCGCACAGATACGCAGTATTTT. It encodes CASSLGGGGGEARTDTQYF.

V is TRBV9 and J is TRBJ1-3; D call uncertain. Looked up from germline, CDR1 is SGDLS and CDR2 is YYNGEE. CDR3 length: 15 amino acids. Trimming pared 2 bases from V and 0 bases from J, leaving 9 bases between. The CDR3 DNA reads as TGTGCCAGCAGCGTCGTTCCGAGCTCTGGAAACACCATATATTTT. Its translation: CASSVVPSSGNTIYF.

The chain is built from TRBV15 and TRBJ2-5; perhaps D is TRBD1 or TRBD2 (6 bases each). The V end lost 4 bases, the J end lost 4 bases, and 19 bases lay between the germline ends. This CDR3 spans 16 amino acids. The germline V gene encodes CDR1 LNHNV and CDR2 YYDKDF (reference sequence). The CDR3 is CATSKGGGGPGETQYF. CDR3 DNA sequence: TGTGCCACCAGCAAGGGGGGCGGCGGCCCGGGAGAGACCCAGTACTTC.

The chain recombines TRBV7-6 with TRBJ2-7, with D possibly TRBD2 on 5 matching bases. Germline assignment: CDR1 SGHVS and CDR2 FNYEAQ. CDR3 length equals 13 residues. Trimming cost V 2 bases and J 4 bases, with 9 bases left between them. CDR3 in amino acids: CASSLSGGYEQYF. The CDR3 DNA reads TGTGCCAGCAGCTTATCGGGCGGGTACGAGCAGTACTTC.

This sequence joins TRBV5-1 and TRBJ2-7; D is uncertain. CDR1 and CDR2 (germline): SGHRS, YFSETQ. Trimming pared 1 base from V and 2 bases from J, leaving 19 bases between. This CDR3 has 17 residues. CDR3 bases: TGCGCCAGCAGCTTGTTGGGGATCGGAATGGAGACCTACGAGCAGTACTTC. This gives the protein CASSLLGIGMETYEQYF.

The chain combines TRBV4-3 with TRBJ1-1, with TRBD1 matching over 7 bases. Trimming cost V 5 bases and J 4 bases; bases outside gene matches: 4. This CDR3 comprises 13 residues. The germline CDR1 and CDR2 sequences are LGHNA and YSLEER. CDR3 sequence: CASSAQGSTEAFF. The CDR3 DNA sequence: TGCGCCAGCAGCGCACAGGGGAGCACTGAAGCTTTCTTT.

The chain recombines TRBV5-6 with TRBJ2-5; 8 positions agree with TRBD2. The CDR3 covers 15 residues. V lost 4 bases to trimming and J lost 4 bases; unmatched junction nucleotides: 9. The germline V gene encodes CDR1 SGHDT and CDR2 YYEEEE. The CDR3 loop is CASSEGSGRGETQYF. CDR3 nucleotides: TGTGCCAGCAGCGAGGGAAGCGGGAGAGGAGAGACCCAGTACTTC.

The chain recombines TRBV30 with TRBJ1-4, with D unresolved. This CDR3 is built from 13 residues. Per the germline V gene, CDR1 is GTSNPN and CDR2 is SVGIG (reference sequence). The V gene lost 0 bases and the J gene lost 8 bases, with 10 bases spanning the gap. CDR3 nucleotide sequence: TGTGCCTGGAGTGTATACGGCGGGGAAAAACTGTTTTTT. Translating it yields CAWSVYGGEKLFF. The whole variable domain, filled in from reference TRBV30 and TRBJ1-4, reads SQTIHQWPATLVQPVGSPLSLECTVEGTSNPNLYWYRQAAGRGLQLLFYSVGIGQISSEVPQNLSASRPQDRQFILSSKKLLLSDSGFYLCAWSVYGGEKLFFGSGTQLSVL.

This clone was seen only a few times. CDR3 nucleotide sequence: TGTGCCAGCAGCCCGGGACTAGCGGGAGAAGAGACCCAGTACTTC. It codes for CASSPGLAGEETQYF. The chain employs TRBV7-9 and TRBJ2-5, with 14 bases aligning to TRBD2. Germline V gene data show CDR1 as SEHNR and CDR2 as FQNEAQ (reference sequence). The CDR3 loop spans 15 amino acids. The V and J ends lost 5 bases and 3 bases, in that order; junction bases with no gene match: 2. Using reference TRBV7-9 and TRBJ2-5 for the parts outside the CDR3, the full variable domain is DTGVSQNPRHKITKRGQNVTFRCDPISEHNRLYWYRQTLGQGPEFLTYFQNEAQLEKSRLLSDRFSAERPKGSFSTLEIQRTEQGDSAMYLCASSPGLAGEETQYFGPGTRLLVL.

This clone was counted once. The gene calls are TRBV19 and TRBJ2-1; D possibly matches TRBD1 or TRBD2 (5 bases each). This CDR3 region has 14 residues. Per germline, CDR1 LNHDA and CDR2 SQIVND (reference sequence). Trimming left V 3 bases short and J 3 bases short, with 9 bases between. The CDR3 nucleotides are TGTGCCAGTAGTATCGGGGCAGACTACAATGAGCAGTTCTTC. This codes for CASSIGADYNEQFF.

This chain links TRBV18 with TRBJ1-2; D ambiguous. This CDR3 has 16 amino acids. Germline V gene sequence: CDR1 KGHSH, CDR2 LQKENI. Between the trimmed V and J ends, which lost 3 bases and 1 base, there was a span of 15 bases. CDR3 nucleotide sequence: TGTGCCAGCTCACCCAACCAAGGAAACCTTAACTATGGCTACACCTTC. The encoded protein is CASSPNQGNLNYGYTF. Drawing the rest from reference TRBV18 and TRBJ1-2, the complete variable domain is NAGVMQNPRHLVRRRGQEARLRCSPMKGHSHVYWYRQLPEEGLKFMVYLQKENIIDESGMPKERFSAEFPKEGPSILRIQQVVRGDSAAYFCASSPNQGNLNYGYTFGSGTRLTVV.